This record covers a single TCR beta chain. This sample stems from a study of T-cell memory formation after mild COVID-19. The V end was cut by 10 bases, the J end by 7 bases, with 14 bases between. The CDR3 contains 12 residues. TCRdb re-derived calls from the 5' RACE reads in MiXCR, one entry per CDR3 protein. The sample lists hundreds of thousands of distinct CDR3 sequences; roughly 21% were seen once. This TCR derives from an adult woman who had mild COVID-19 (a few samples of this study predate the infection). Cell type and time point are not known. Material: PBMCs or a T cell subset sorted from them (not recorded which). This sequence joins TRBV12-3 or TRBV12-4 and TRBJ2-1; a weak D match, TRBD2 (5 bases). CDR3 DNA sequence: TGTGCCATCAGATGGAGAGGGAATGAGCAGTTCTTC. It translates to CAIRWRGNEQFF.